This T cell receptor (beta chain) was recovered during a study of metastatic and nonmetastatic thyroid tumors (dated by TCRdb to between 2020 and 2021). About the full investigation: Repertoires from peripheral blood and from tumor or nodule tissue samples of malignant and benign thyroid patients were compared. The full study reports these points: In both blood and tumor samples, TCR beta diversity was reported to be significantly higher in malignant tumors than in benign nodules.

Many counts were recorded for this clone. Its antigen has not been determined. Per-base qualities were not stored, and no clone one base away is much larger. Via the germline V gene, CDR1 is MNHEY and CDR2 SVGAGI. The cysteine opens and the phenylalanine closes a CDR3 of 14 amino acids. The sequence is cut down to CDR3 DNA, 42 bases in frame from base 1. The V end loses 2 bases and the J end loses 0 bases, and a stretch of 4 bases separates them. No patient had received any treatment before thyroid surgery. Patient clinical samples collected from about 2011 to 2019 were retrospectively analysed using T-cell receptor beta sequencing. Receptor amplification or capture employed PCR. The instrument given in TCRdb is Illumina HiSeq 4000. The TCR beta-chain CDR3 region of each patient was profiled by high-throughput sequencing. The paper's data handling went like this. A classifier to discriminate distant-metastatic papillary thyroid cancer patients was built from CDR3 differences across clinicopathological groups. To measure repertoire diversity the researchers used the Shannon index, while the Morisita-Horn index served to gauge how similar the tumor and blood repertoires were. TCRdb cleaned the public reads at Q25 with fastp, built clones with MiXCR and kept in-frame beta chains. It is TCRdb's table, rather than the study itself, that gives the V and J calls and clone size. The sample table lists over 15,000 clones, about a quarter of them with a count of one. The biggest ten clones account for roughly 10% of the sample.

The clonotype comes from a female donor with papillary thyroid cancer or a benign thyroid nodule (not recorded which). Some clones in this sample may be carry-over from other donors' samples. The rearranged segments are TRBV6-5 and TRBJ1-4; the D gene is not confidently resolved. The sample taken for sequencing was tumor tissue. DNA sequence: TGTGCCAGCAGTTACAGCCCAACTAATGAAAAACTGTTTTTT. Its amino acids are CASSYSPTNEKLFF.